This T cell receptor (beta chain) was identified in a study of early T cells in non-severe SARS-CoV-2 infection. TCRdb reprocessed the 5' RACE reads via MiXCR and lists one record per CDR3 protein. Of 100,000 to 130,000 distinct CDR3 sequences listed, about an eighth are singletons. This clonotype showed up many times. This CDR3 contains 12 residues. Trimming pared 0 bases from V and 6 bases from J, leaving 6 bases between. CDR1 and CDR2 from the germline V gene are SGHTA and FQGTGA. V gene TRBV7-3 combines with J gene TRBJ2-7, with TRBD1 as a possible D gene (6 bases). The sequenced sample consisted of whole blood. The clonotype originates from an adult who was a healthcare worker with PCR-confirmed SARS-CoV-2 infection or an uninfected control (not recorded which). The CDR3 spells CASSLTGGEQYF. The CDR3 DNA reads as TGTGCCAGCAGCTTAACAGGGGGCGAGCAGTACTTC. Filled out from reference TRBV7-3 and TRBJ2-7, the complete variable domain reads GAGVSQTPSNKVTEKGKYVELRCDPISGHTALYWYRQSLGQGPEFLIYFQGTGAADDSGLPNDRFFAVRPEGSVSTLKIQRTERGDSAVYLCASSLTGGEQYFGPGTRLTVT.